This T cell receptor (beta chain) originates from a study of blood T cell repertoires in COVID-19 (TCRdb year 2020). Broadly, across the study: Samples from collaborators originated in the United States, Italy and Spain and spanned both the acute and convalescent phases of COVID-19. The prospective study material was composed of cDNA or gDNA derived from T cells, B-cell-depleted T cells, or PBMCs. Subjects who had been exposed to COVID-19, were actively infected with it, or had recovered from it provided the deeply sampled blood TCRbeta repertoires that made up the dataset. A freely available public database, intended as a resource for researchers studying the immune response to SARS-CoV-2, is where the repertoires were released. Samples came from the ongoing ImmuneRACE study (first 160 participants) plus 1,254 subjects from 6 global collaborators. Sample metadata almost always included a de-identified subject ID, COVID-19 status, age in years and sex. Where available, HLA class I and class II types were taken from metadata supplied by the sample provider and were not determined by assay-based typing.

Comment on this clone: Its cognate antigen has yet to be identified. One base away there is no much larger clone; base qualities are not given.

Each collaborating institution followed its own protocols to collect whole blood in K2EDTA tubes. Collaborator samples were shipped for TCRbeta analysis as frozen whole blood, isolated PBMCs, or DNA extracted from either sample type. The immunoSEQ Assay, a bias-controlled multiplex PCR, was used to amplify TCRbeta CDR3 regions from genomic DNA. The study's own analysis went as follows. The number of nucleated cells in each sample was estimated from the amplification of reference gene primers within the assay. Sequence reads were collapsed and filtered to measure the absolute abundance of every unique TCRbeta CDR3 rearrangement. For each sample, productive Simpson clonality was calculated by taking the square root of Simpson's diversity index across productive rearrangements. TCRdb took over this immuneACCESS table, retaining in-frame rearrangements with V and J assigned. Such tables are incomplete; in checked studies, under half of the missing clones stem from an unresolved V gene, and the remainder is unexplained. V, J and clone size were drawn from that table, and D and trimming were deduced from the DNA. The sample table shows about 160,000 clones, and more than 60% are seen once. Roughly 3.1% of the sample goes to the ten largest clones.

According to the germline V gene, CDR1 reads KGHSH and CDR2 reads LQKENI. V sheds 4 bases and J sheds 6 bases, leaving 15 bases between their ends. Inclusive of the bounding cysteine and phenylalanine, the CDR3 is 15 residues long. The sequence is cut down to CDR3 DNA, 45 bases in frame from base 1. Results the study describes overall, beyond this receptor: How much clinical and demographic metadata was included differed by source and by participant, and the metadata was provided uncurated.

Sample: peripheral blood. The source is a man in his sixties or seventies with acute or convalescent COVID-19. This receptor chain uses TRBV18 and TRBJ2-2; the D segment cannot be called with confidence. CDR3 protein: CASSQTGPVPGELFF. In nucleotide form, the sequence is TGTGCCAGCTCACAGACTGGTCCCGTGCCCGGGGAGCTGTTTTTT.